The 13 T cell receptor beta chains below all came from one sample that was sequenced in a study of T cells in Graves' hyperthyroidism and ophthalmopathy. The TCR beta CDR3 regions underwent amplification using RNA transcripts as the source. Researchers ran a first-round RT-PCR on the TCR CDR3 using the HTBI primer set. TCRdb called the multiplex PCR reads again in MiXCR, with one record for every CDR3 protein. The sample comprises about 360,000 distinct CDR3 sequences, around 14% of which are singletons, and around a tenth rests with the top ten. The sequenced sample consisted of blood. Every receptor here comes from a woman between 18 and 30 years old with Graves' hyperthyroidism.

This clonotype was seen a few times. The CDR3: CASSLADRNTGELFF. The CDR3 coding sequence is TGCGCCAGCAGCTTGGCTGACAGGAATACCGGGGAGCTGTTTTTT. This chain joins TRBV5-1 and TRBJ2-2; D may be TRBD1 (6 bases). The CDR3 contains 15 residues. The germline CDR1 and CDR2 sequences are SGHRS and YFSETQ. V was pared by 0 bases and J by 5 bases, with 11 bases between.

This clonotype was recorded many times. This chain connects TRBV20-1 to TRBJ1-6; TRBD1 agrees at 8 bases. This CDR3 spans 17 amino acids. Germline loops: CDR1 DFQATT, CDR2 SNEGSKA (reference sequence). With V trimmed by 5 bases and J by 8 bases, 17 bases remained unmatched. The CDR3 protein is CSAPLLPGQGGDSPLHF. Here the CDR3 DNA reads TGCAGTGCTCCACTACTTCCCGGACAGGGAGGGGATTCACCCCTCCACTTT.

There are a few counts of this clonotype. The chain uses TRBV10-1 and TRBJ1-2, with D uncertain. V was shortened by 7 bases and J by 1 base, with 22 bases between the two germline ends. Germline CDR1 is WNHNN and CDR2 is SYGVQD (reference sequence). CDR3 size: 17 residues. The CDR3 protein is CASISVPKRTNNYGYTF. The CDR3 DNA reads as TGCGCCAGCATTTCTGTTCCAAAAAGGACCAATAACTATGGCTACACCTTC.

The table lists this clonotype with many counts. The chain couples TRBV5-1 to TRBJ2-7; TRBD2 agrees at 8 bases. Trimming at V came to 0 bases and at J to 6 bases, leaving 5 bases not matched to a gene. CDR1 SGHRS and CDR2 YFSETQ come from the germline V gene. The CDR3 totals 14 residues. The CDR3 is CASSLDSGSLEQYF. The DNA for the CDR3 is TGCGCCAGCAGCTTGGACAGCGGGAGTCTCGAGCAGTACTTC.

This clonotype was seen many times. CDR3 loop: CASSTRTGNTEAFF. CDR3 nucleotide sequence: TGTGCCAGTAGTACTAGGACGGGGAACACTGAAGCTTTCTTT. The chain uses TRBV19 and TRBJ1-1; D gene uncertain. Between the trimmed V and J ends, which lost 4 bases and 1 base, there was a span of 10 bases. CDR1 is LNHDA and CDR2 is SQIVND in the germline V gene (reference sequence). CDR3 length: 14 amino acids.

The chain combines TRBV30 with TRBJ1-2; D remains unclear. Trimming cost V 2 bases and J 8 bases, with 18 bases left between them. Per the germline V gene, CDR1 is GTSNPN and CDR2 is SVGIG (reference sequence). The CDR3 runs to 14 residues. CDR3 DNA sequence: TGTGCCTGGAGTACCCCTACGTCAGCATCAGGCTACACCTTC. It yields the protein CAWSTPTSASGYTF.

On this clonotype: This may be a read error, as it is one base from a much larger clone. The rearrangement joins TRBV20-1 to TRBJ1-4; possible D gene TRBD1, 5 bases. This CDR3 has 13 residues. Looked up from germline, CDR1 is DFQATT and CDR2 is SNEGSKA (reference sequence). The DNA for the CDR3 is TGCGGTGCTTTCCGGGACGGCAATGAAAAACTGTTTTTT. It yields the protein CGAFRDGNEKLFF.

This clonotype was detected ten times or more. V is TRBV3-1 and J is TRBJ2-2, with D maybe TRBD2 (6 bases). V gave up 1 base and J gave up 7 bases, with 13 bases separating them. The germline CDR1 and CDR2 sequences are LGHDT and YNNKEL (reference sequence). The CDR3 has 15 residues. CDR3 loop: CASSQVGRLGGELFF. Here the CDR3 DNA reads TGTGCCAGCAGCCAAGTCGGGAGACTTGGCGGGGAGCTGTTTTTT.

This clonotype has a count of ten or more. The chain employs TRBV7-9 and TRBJ2-7, with 7 bases lining up with TRBD1. CDR1 SEHNR and CDR2 FQNEAQ come from the germline V gene (reference sequence). CDR3 size: 14 residues. Unmatched junction bases numbered 6, after V lost 5 bases and J lost 2 bases. CDR3 sequence reads: CASSRGQSPYEQYF. The CDR3, as DNA: TGTGCCAGCAGCCGGGGACAGAGTCCCTACGAGCAGTACTTC.

This clonotype was counted at least ten times. The chain links TRBV3-1 to TRBJ2-5; TRBD1 or TRBD2 may be the D gene (6 bases each). The CDR3 is 16 amino acids. Per the germline V gene, CDR1 is LGHDT and CDR2 is YNNKEL (reference sequence). Trimming stripped 0 bases from V and 7 bases from J, with 18 bases between. The CDR3 spells CASSQDMAGPQGTQYF. The CDR3 nucleotides are TGTGCCAGCAGCCAAGATATGGCGGGACCACAGGGGACCCAGTACTTC.

The sample holds many counts of this clonotype. The rearrangement links TRBV6-1 to TRBJ2-1; D is unclear. The V end lost 4 bases, the J end lost 4 bases, and 11 bases lay between the germline ends. CDR3 size: 14 residues. CDR1 is MNHNS and CDR2 is SASEGT in the germline V gene. CDR3 nucleotides: TGTGCCAGCAGTGGAAGGCGATTATACAATGAGCAGTTCTTC. This encodes CASSGRRLYNEQFF.

There are a few counts of this clonotype. The chain carries TRBV6-1 and TRBJ1-5, with 7 nucleotides matching TRBD1. The CDR3 is 15 residues long. The V gene's germline CDR1 is MNHNS and CDR2 SASEGT. V dropped 6 bases and J dropped 5; count of bases not matched to a gene: 10. CDR3 amino acids: CASRTTGMGDQPQHF. The CDR3 bases are TGTGCCAGCAGGACGACAGGGATGGGGGATCAGCCCCAGCATTTT.

This clonotype occurred many times. This chain connects TRBV28 to TRBJ2-1; D assignment may be TRBD1 or TRBD2 (5 bases each). V lost 5 bases and J lost 9, with 14 bases in between. The CDR3 extends over 13 amino acids. Looked up from germline, CDR1 is MDHEN and CDR2 is SYDVKM. The CDR3 spells CASSLEDIGEQFF. The CDR3 DNA sequence: TGTGCCAGCAGTCTGGAGGACATTGGTGAGCAGTTCTTC.